A single sample gave rise to the 23 T cell receptor beta chains below, sequenced in a study of OX40 agonist ivuxolimab in advanced cancers. The method was immunoSEQ multiplex PCR; TCRdb's version includes in-frame clones alone and lacks a portion of them. Of some 9,800 clones listed, approximately 66% were seen once; the top ten hold 25% to 30%. The sample was CD4+ or CD8+ T cells sorted from blood, taken in a trial of the OX40 agonist ivuxolimab. The origin of the receptors is an adult with an advanced solid tumor such as melanoma, head and neck, liver or kidney cancer.

The table lists this clone with a few counts. This chain joins TRBV4-2 and TRBJ2-3, with D unresolved. The CDR3 totals 15 residues. Trimming cost V 5 bases and J 4 bases, with 16 bases left between them. CDR1 and CDR2 (germline): LGHNA, YNFKEQ. DNA for the CDR3: TGTGCCAGCAGCAGGGCGTGGGGTGAGGCAGATACGCAGTATTTT. Protein: CASSRAWGEADTQYF.

This clone showed up just a few times. The rearrangement uses TRBV30 and TRBJ2-2, with D uncertain. The V gene's germline CDR1 is GTSNPN and CDR2 SVGIG (reference sequence). V was cut by 3 bases and J by 7 bases, with 9 bases left in between. The length of the CDR3 is 12 residues. The CDR3 region is CAWSQLYGELFF. The CDR3 DNA sequence: TGTGCCTGGAGCCAGCTTTACGGGGAGCTGTTTTTT.

By share, this clone counts as medium-sized. The chain combines TRBV2 with TRBJ2-7; D might be TRBD2 (6 bases). This CDR3 has 13 residues. V shed 6 bases and J shed 0 bases, with 9 bases lying between them. CDR1 and CDR2 from the germline V gene are SNHLY and FYNNEI. Here the CDR3 reads CASRSGDSYEQYF. For the CDR3, the DNA is TGTGCCAGCAGGTCGGGGGACTCCTACGAGCAGTACTTC. The full variable domain, its missing parts supplied by reference TRBV2 and TRBJ2-7, is EPEVTQTPSHQVTQMGQEVILRCVPISNHLYFYWYRQILGQKVEFLVSFYNNEISEKSEIFDDQFSVERPDGSNFTLKIRSTKLEDSAMYFCASRSGDSYEQYFGPGTRLTVT.

The gene calls are TRBV27 and TRBJ2-5, with 13 bases matching TRBD2. There are 16 residues in the CDR3. V was pared by 3 bases and J by 5 bases, with 6 bases of the junction left unmatched. In germline, CDR1 is MNHEY, CDR2 SMNVEV (reference sequence). CDR3 DNA: TGTGCCAGCAGTTTGACTAGCGGGGGGCCGTGGGAGACCCAGTACTTC. Its protein is CASSLTSGGPWETQYF.

The J gene is TRBJ2-3, the V gene TRBV27; D is uncertain. This CDR3 has 13 residues. Germline CDR1 and CDR2: MNHEY and SMNVEV (reference sequence). Deletions cut 4 bases from V and 4 bases from J, with 9 bases between. The CDR3 DNA sequence: TGTGCCAGCAGTTCCGATTCGTCAGATACGCAGTATTTT. Protein product: CASSSDSSDTQYF.

The V and J genes are TRBV11-2 and TRBJ2-7; D gene uncertain. From germline, CDR1 is SGHAT and CDR2 FQNNGV. The CDR3 spans 16 residues. Trimming cost V 5 bases and J 3 bases, with 20 bases left between them. CDR3: CASSPGYGQLIYEQYF. As DNA, the CDR3 is TGTGCCAGCAGCCCCGGCTATGGGCAGCTCATCTACGAGCAGTACTTC. Full variable domain (outside the CDR3, taken from reference TRBV11-2 and TRBJ2-7): EAGVAQSPRYKIIEKRQSVAFWCNPISGHATLYWYQQILGQGPKLLIQFQNNGVVDDSQLPKDRFSAERLKGVDSTLKIQPAKLEDSAVYLCASSPGYGQLIYEQYFGPGTRLTVT.

The chain is built from TRBV10-1 and TRBJ2-7; D not certain. This CDR3 has 9 residues. CDR1 and CDR2 (germline): WNHNN, SYGVQD (reference sequence). Trimming shortened V by 10 bases and J by 7 bases, and 8 bases separated the two germline ends. CDR3 nucleotides: TGCGCCACCCTAAAGGAGCAGTACTTC. This encodes CATLKEQYF.

Only a few counts were recorded for this clone. This rearrangement joins TRBV28 to TRBJ2-7; the D gene is possibly TRBD2 (5 bases). Germline V gene lookup returns CDR1 MDHEN and CDR2 SYDVKM. V gave up 3 bases and J gave up 0 bases, with 9 bases separating them. The CDR3 has 14 residues. The CDR3 nucleotides are TGTGCCAGCAGTTTCGAGGGTTACTCCTACGAGCAGTACTTC. Residues: CASSFEGYSYEQYF. Complete variable domain (other parts from reference TRBV28 and TRBJ2-7): DVKVTQSSRYLVKRTGEKVFLECVQDMDHENMFWYRQDPGLGLRLIYFSYDVKMKEKGDIPEGYSVSREKKERFSLILESASTNQTSMYLCASSFEGYSYEQYFGPGTRLTVT.

Concerning this clone itself: Other nucleotide sequences in the sample specify the same CDR3. The chain is built from TRBV11-3 and TRBJ2-7; TRBD2 might be the D (6 bases). Deletions cut 5 bases from V and 1 base from J, with 18 bases between. The germline V gene has CDR1 SGHNT and CDR2 YENEEA. This CDR3 comprises 16 residues. The CDR3 reads CASSPGAGQGSYEQYF. CDR3 sequence (DNA): TGTGCCAGCAGCCCTGGGGCGGGGCAGGGTTCCTACGAGCAGTACTTC.

The chain uses TRBV19 and TRBJ1-3; D call uncertain. V was cut by 5 bases and J by 6 bases, with 11 bases left in between. Germline assignment: CDR1 LNHDA and CDR2 SQIVND (reference sequence). The CDR3 extends over 13 amino acids. CDR3 DNA sequence: TGTGCCAGTAGTCCGTCGGTTGAAAACACCATATATTTT. Its protein is CASSPSVENTIYF.

This rearrangement joins TRBV6-5 to TRBJ2-3; a weak D match, TRBD2 (6 bases). Per the germline V gene, CDR1 is MNHEY and CDR2 is SVGAGI. The length of the CDR3 is 15 residues. V shed 5 bases and J shed 1 base, with 13 bases lying between them. This CDR3 is CASSVNGGGTDTQYF. CDR3 sequence (DNA): TGTGCCAGCAGTGTTAACGGGGGAGGCACAGATACGCAGTATTTT.

The chain combines TRBV28 with TRBJ2-7; tentatively, D is TRBD2 (6 bases). CDR3 length: 15 residues. Trimming left V 4 bases short and J 7 bases short, with 20 bases between. CDR1 MDHEN and CDR2 SYDVKM come from the germline V gene. The CDR3 nucleotides are TGTGCCAGCAGTTACCCTAGCGAGCCTCCTGGAGAGCAGTACTTC. It translates to CASSYPSEPPGEQYF.

V usage is TRBV7-9 and J usage is TRBJ2-3; D tentatively reads TRBD1 or TRBD2 (5 bases each). The germline V gene encodes CDR1 SEHNR and CDR2 FQNEAQ (reference sequence). The ends were cut back, 5 bases at V and 5 bases at J, with 23 bases in the middle. There are 17 residues in the CDR3. Written as DNA, the CDR3 is TGTGCCAGCAGCCTTAGGGGTGGCGGAGGAAACCGAGATACGCAGTATTTT. It is translated as CASSLRGGGGNRDTQYF.

The gene calls are TRBV7-9 and TRBJ1-1; D is unclear. The V end lost 5 bases, the J end lost 3 bases, and 4 bases lay between the germline ends. Germline V gene data show CDR1 as SEHNR and CDR2 as FQNEAQ (reference sequence). The CDR3 is 11 residues long. The CDR3 DNA follows: TGTGCCAGCAGCCCGTACACTGAAGCTTTCTTT. As protein: CASSPYTEAFF.

The chain links TRBV6-6 to TRBJ2-5; D not certain. Germline CDR1 reads MNHNY; CDR2 reads SVGAGI (reference sequence). This CDR3 region has 16 residues. The V and J ends lost 2 bases and 5 bases respectively, with 18 bases between them. In nucleotides, the CDR3 is TGTGCCAGCAGTTACACTGCCCACAATCTCCCGGAGACCCAGTACTTC. Translated: CASSYTAHNLPETQYF.

The CDR3 region is CASSQVTGEDQPQHF. DNA for the CDR3: TGCGCCAGCAGCCAAGTGACAGGTGAGGATCAGCCCCAGCATTTT. This chain connects TRBV4-1 to TRBJ1-5; possibly TRBD1 for D (6 bases). Germline-derived CDR1 and CDR2 are MGHRA and YSYEKL. The CDR3 runs 15 residues. Trimming removed 1 base from V and 5 bases from J, with 12 bases in between.

This rearrangement joins TRBV6-6 to TRBJ1-2; the D is unclear. Germline values: CDR1 MNHNY, CDR2 SVGAGI (reference sequence). The CDR3 contains 12 residues. The V end lost 7 bases, the J end lost 4 bases, and 10 bases lay between the germline ends. The CDR3 DNA follows: TGTGCCAGCACTGACGGTGGCTATGGCTACACCTTC. It specifies CASTDGGYGYTF.

The chain has TRBV5-5 and TRBJ2-2, with D perhaps TRBD1 (6 bases). CDR1 SGHKS and CDR2 YYEKEE come from the germline V gene (reference sequence). V was shortened by 0 bases and J by 7 bases, with 16 bases between the two germline ends. CDR3 length equals 16 residues. The CDR3 bases are TGTGCCAGCAGCTTGGTGACAGGAGGCTGGAACGGGGAGCTGTTTTTT. Protein: CASSLVTGGWNGELFF.

This clone was seen a few times. The rearrangement links TRBV4-2 to TRBJ1-2, with 7 bases that match TRBD1. The germline V gene encodes CDR1 LGHNA and CDR2 YNFKEQ. V lost 3 bases and J lost 3; bases outside the gene matches: 7. The CDR3 loop spans 15 amino acids. The CDR3 region has the DNA TGTGCCAGCAGCCATCAACCGGGACAGCACTATGGCTACACCTTC. The encoded protein is CASSHQPGQHYGYTF.

This rearrangement joins TRBV27 to TRBJ2-3; the D gene could be TRBD1 or TRBD2 (6 bases each). CDR1 MNHEY and CDR2 SMNVEV come from the germline V gene (reference sequence). CDR3 size: 14 residues. Trimming removed 2 bases from V and 6 bases from J, with 12 bases in between. CDR3 DNA: TGTGCCAGCAGTTTAGGAGTAGGGGGGGATACGCAGTATTTT. It codes for CASSLGVGGDTQYF.

The V call is TRBV30, the J call TRBJ2-7; possible D gene TRBD2, 6 bases. V lost 0 bases and J lost 0, with 12 bases in between. In germline, CDR1 is GTSNPN, CDR2 SVGIG (reference sequence). The CDR3 consists of 15 residues. Here the CDR3 DNA reads TGTGCCTGGAGTGTAATTGGAGGGAGCTCCTACGAGCAGTACTTC. As protein: CAWSVIGGSSYEQYF.

The chain is built from TRBV11-2 and TRBJ1-1; possibly TRBD1 for D (5 bases). The germline CDR1 and CDR2 sequences are SGHAT and FQNNGV. CDR3 length equals 16 residues. V lost 0 bases and J 4 bases, leaving 15 bases between the germline ends. The CDR3 is CASSLEGRGIGTEAFF. Here the CDR3 DNA reads TGTGCCAGCAGCTTAGAGGGGCGGGGGATCGGCACTGAAGCTTTCTTT.

The chain's CDR3 is CASRPIWGRGNTEAFF. The CDR3 bases are TGTGCCAGCAGGCCTATCTGGGGGCGCGGGAACACTGAAGCTTTCTTT. The V gene is TRBV28, the J gene TRBJ1-1, with a tentative D call TRBD1 (6 bases). CDR3 size: 16 residues. Deletions cut 6 bases from V and 1 base from J, with 18 bases between. The germline V gene encodes CDR1 MDHEN and CDR2 SYDVKM. Full variable domain (outside the CDR3, taken from reference TRBV28 and TRBJ1-1): DVKVTQSSRYLVKRTGEKVFLECVQDMDHENMFWYRQDPGLGLRLIYFSYDVKMKEKGDIPEGYSVSREKKERFSLILESASTNQTSMYLCASRPIWGRGNTEAFFGQGTRLTVV.